Presented here are 15 T cell receptor beta chains from one specimen sequenced in a study of T cell responses to AZD1222 COVID-19 vaccine. The assay was immunoSEQ multiplex PCR, and TCRdb's table has in-frame clones only and misses some. The table shows about 220,000 clones, with roughly 91% occurring only once. Sequenced material: peripheral blood, taken on day 0 of MenACWY control vaccination. These receptors originate from an adult in good health.

The chain has TRBV12-3 or TRBV12-4 and TRBJ2-7, with TRBD1 matching over 8 bases. The CDR3 runs to 13 residues. After removal of 10 bases from V and 4 bases from J, the junction contained 9 bases not matched to a gene. In DNA form, the CDR3 reads TGTGCCACAGGGGGCCAGGGGGCATACGAGCAGTACTTC. Protein: CATGGQGAYEQYF.

V usage is TRBV6-1 and J usage is TRBJ1-2; 9 bases match TRBD1. V shed 2 bases and J 4 bases; nucleotides not matched to a gene: 11. The germline gives CDR1 MNHNS, CDR2 SASEGT. This CDR3 spans 17 amino acids. This CDR3 reads CASSEYLPGQGPYGYTF. The CDR3, as DNA: TGTGCCAGCAGTGAATATCTTCCGGGACAGGGTCCCTATGGCTACACCTTC.

The V gene is TRBV3-1 (or the pseudogene TRBV3-2), the J gene TRBJ1-2, with D hard to call. V shed 2 bases and J shed 4 bases, with 8 bases lying between them. This CDR3 has 13 residues. Germline V CDR1 and CDR2: LGHDT, YNNKEL (reference sequence). The CDR3 DNA follows: TGTGCCAGCAGCCAAACAGCAAGCTATGGCTACACCTTC. It yields the protein CASSQTASYGYTF.

The chain recombines TRBV20-1 with TRBJ1-1; no clear D. Trimming took 3 bases from V and 0 from J, leaving 11 bases between them. This CDR3 comprises 14 residues. Germline V gives CDR1 DFQATT, CDR2 SNEGSKA (reference sequence). In nucleotides, the CDR3 is TGCAGTGCTAGTTCGCAGATCATGAACACTGAAGCTTTCTTT. It encodes CSASSQIMNTEAFF.

The chain joins TRBV2 to TRBJ1-4, with TRBD1 identical over 8 bases. Looked up from germline, CDR1 is SNHLY and CDR2 is FYNNEI. The V segment lost 3 bases and the J segment 8 bases; nucleotides outside the gene matches: 5. The CDR3 has 14 residues. CDR3 sequence (DNA): TGTGCCAGCAGTGACGACAGGGGTGACGAAAAACTGTTTTTT. Protein sequence: CASSDDRGDEKLFF.

The J gene is TRBJ1-1, the V gene TRBV4-1, with D perhaps matching TRBD1 (5 bases). The CDR3 runs to 12 residues. Germline V lookup: CDR1 MGHRA, CDR2 YSYEKL. The germline V and J ends were trimmed by 1 base and 10 bases, with 10 bases remaining between them. CDR3 residues: CASSQVAGPAFF. In nucleotides, the CDR3 is TGCGCCAGCAGCCAAGTGGCAGGGCCAGCTTTCTTT.

The chain is built from TRBV7-2 and TRBJ1-5; 8 bases agree with TRBD1. Germline CDR1 reads SGHTA; CDR2 reads FQGNSA. After removal of 6 bases from V and 4 bases from J, the junction contained 8 bases not matched to a gene. This CDR3 comprises 15 residues. The CDR3 spells CASSYQGAGNQPQHF. As DNA, the CDR3 is TGTGCCAGCAGTTACCAGGGGGCTGGGAATCAGCCCCAGCATTTT.

The chain joins TRBV6-5 to TRBJ1-2; possibly TRBD1 for D (6 bases). The V end was cut by 6 bases, the J end by 3 bases, with 14 bases between. This CDR3 comprises 14 residues. Germline V gene sequence: CDR1 MNHEY, CDR2 SVGAGI. The CDR3 loop is CASRLSRTDYGYTF. CDR3 sequence (DNA): TGTGCCAGCAGGCTAAGCCGGACAGACTATGGCTACACCTTC.

The chain couples TRBV6-4 to TRBJ1-2; TRBD1 is a possible D gene (5 bases). CDR3 length equals 13 residues. CDR1 and CDR2 (germline): MRHNA, SNTAGT. Trimming cost V 5 bases and J 7 bases, with 14 bases left between them. CDR3 DNA sequence: TGTGCCAGCAGTCCAGGGACGGCGGGTGGCTACACCTTC. Protein product: CASSPGTAGGYTF.

V gene TRBV6-5 combines with J gene TRBJ1-5; D not certain. Germline CDR1 MNHEY, CDR2 SVGAGI. The CDR3 sequence is 14 residues long. V dropped 0 bases and J dropped 3 bases, with 6 bases sitting between them. CDR3 amino acids: CASSYSRTNQPQHF. CDR3 nucleotide sequence: TGTGCCAGCAGTTACTCGCGAACCAATCAGCCCCAGCATTTT.

The genes are TRBV19 and TRBJ1-1; maybe TRBD1 (5 bases). CDR3 length equals 15 residues. Trimming took off 7 bases at V and 1 base at J, with 16 bases between the two ends. The germline V gene encodes CDR1 LNHDA and CDR2 SQIVND (reference sequence). The CDR3, as DNA: TGTGCCAGTACCACTGACCGGGGCGCGAACACTGAAGCTTTCTTT. Translation: CASTTDRGANTEAFF.

The chain links TRBV19 to TRBJ1-5; TRBD1 matches 8 bases. Trimming at V came to 6 bases and at J to 3 bases, leaving 7 bases not matched to a gene. CDR1 and CDR2 from the germline V gene are LNHDA and SQIVND (reference sequence). This CDR3 region has 15 residues. CDR3 region: CASRKRTGNNQPQHF. CDR3 sequence (DNA): TGTGCCAGTAGGAAACGGACAGGGAACAATCAGCCCCAGCATTTT.

Of note for this clone: This specimen includes other DNA sequences encoding the same CDR3. The V and J genes are TRBV11-3 and TRBJ1-1; D ambiguous. Germline values: CDR1 SGHNT, CDR2 YENEEA. The CDR3 extends over 13 amino acids. V shed 1 base and J shed 1 base, with 4 bases lying between them. CDR3 residues: CASSLGENTEAFF. For the CDR3, the DNA is TGTGCCAGCAGCTTAGGTGAGAACACTGAAGCTTTCTTT.

This chain connects TRBV20-1 to TRBJ2-5; D gene uncertain. The length of the CDR3 is 11 residues. Trimming stripped 2 bases from V and 4 bases from J, with 5 bases between. Per the germline V gene, CDR1 is DFQATT and CDR2 is SNEGSKA (reference sequence). CDR3 nucleotide sequence: TGCAGTGCTAGATACCTAGAGACCCAGTACTTC. Protein sequence: CSARYLETQYF.

V usage is TRBV5-4 and J usage is TRBJ2-5, with D perhaps TRBD2 (7 bases). The germline CDR1 and CDR2 sequences are SGHNT and YYREEE (reference sequence). Deletions cut 1 base from V and 1 base from J, with 14 bases between. This CDR3 comprises 16 residues. The DNA of the CDR3 is TGTGCCAGCAGCTTGATTGGGCGGGGGCCCCAAGAGACCCAGTACTTC. Protein sequence: CASSLIGRGPQETQYF.